This T cell receptor beta chain was sequenced in a study of immune characterization of retroperitoneal liposarcoma. This CDR3 contains 13 residues. CDR1 is SGHDT, CDR2 YYEEEE, per germline. TCRdb independently ran MiXCR on the PCR reads; one entry per CDR3 protein. The sample yields thousands of distinct CDR3 sequences, about 45% seen once. The sequence was collected from a male donor with retroperitoneal liposarcoma. Source material: tumor tissue. The chain joins TRBV5-6 to TRBJ2-5, with D tentatively TRBD1 (6 bases). The J call may be in error: the DNA end matches TRBJ2-1 better. CDR3 nucleotides: TGTGCCAGCAGCTTAGGACAGATAGAGACCCAGTTCTTC. This sequence encodes CASSLGQIETQFF.